This record concerns one T cell receptor beta chain sequence. Antigen unknown. Germline CDR1 is SGHKS and CDR2 is YYEKEE (reference sequence). The CDR3 loop spans 17 amino acids. This sample is part of a study of CXCR3-negative and CXCR3-positive naive CD8 T cells. As for the study in general: A total of roughly 140 million TRB reads was generated, with about 1.5 +/- 0.3 million per library. Broader study findings: CXCR3-positive naive cells carried more hydrophobic TRB CDR3s than CXCR3-negative naive cells did. After cryopreservation, CXCR3 expression dropped partially; most assays used fresh PBMCs.

Through 5' RACE with UMI labels, the TRB cDNA libraries were prepared. No DNA is given; TCRdb re-called the 5' RACE reads and lists each CDR3 protein once. Its table records tens of thousands of distinct CDR3 sequences. The sequence derives from a human donor in good health. Some clones in this sample may be carry-over from other donors' samples. This chain uses TRBV5-5 with TRBJ1-4; the TRBD1 assignment by TCRdb is unverifiable without DNA. The material sequenced was naive CXCR3+ CD8+ T cells from blood. Subset here: CD45RO-CCR7+CD27+CD95- naive CD8+ T cells expressing CXCR3 (TNR3+). The CDR3 loop reads CASSSDPRDRGHEKLFF.